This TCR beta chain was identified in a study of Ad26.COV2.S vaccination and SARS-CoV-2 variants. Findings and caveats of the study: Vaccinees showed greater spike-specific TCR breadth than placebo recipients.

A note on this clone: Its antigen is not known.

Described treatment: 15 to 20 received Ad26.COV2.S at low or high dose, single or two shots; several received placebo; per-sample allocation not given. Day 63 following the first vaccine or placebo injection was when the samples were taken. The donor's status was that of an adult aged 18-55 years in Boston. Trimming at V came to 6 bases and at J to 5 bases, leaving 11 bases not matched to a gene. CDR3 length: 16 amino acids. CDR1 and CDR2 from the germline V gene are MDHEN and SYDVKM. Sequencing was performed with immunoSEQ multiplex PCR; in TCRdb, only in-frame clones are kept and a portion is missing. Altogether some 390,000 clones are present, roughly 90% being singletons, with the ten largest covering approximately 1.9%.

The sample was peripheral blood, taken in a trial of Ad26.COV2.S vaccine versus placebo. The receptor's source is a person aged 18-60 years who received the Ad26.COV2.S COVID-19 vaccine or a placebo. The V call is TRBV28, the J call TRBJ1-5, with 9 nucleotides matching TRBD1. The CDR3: CASRYAGTGLDQPQHF. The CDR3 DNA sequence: TGTGCCAGCAGGTACGCCGGGACAGGGTTGGATCAGCCCCAGCATTTT.